This paragraph reports one T cell receptor (beta chain). Data came from immunoSEQ multiplex PCR; TCRdb stores just in-frame clones and leaves some out. The repertoire holds approximately 100,000 clones, with 69% as singletons. V lost 0 bases, J lost 4 bases, and 18 bases lay in between. Germline CDR1 and CDR2: KGHSH and LQKENI. The CDR3 is 17 amino acids. The entry originates in a study of blood T cell repertoires in COVID-19. At the level of the study: The United States, Italy and Spain were the sources of the acute and convalescent COVID-19 samples. PBMCs, B-cell-depleted T cells, or T cells provided the cDNA or gDNA that made up the material.

The specimen sequenced was peripheral blood. This sequence was found in a man at least 80 years old with acute or convalescent COVID-19. V and J are TRBV18 and TRBJ2-5, with D perhaps TRBD1 (7 bases). CDR3 bases: TGTGCCAGCTCACCACCGCGGGGCGACAGGGAGGCAGAGACCCAGTACTTC. It specifies CASSPPRGDREAETQYF.